The next 27 T cell receptor beta chains were all read from a single sample in a study of technical replicates of blood from several donors. Libraries were prepared by immunoSEQ multiplex PCR; TCRdb keeps only in-frame clonotypes and omits some of them. The table includes roughly 71,000 clones, just under 97% detected once. Specimen: T cells isolated from PBMCs. The receptors originated from a human donor in good health.

The rearrangement joins TRBV21-1 to TRBJ2-3; the table gives TRBD1 as D, unverified against the DNA. TRBV21-1 is classified as a pseudogene. CDR3 length: 14 residues. In nucleotides, the CDR3 is TGTGCTGCGCGGGACAGCCCTGGCACAGATACGCAGTATTTT. It translates to CAARDSPGTDTQYF.

This clone was observed a handful of times. The J gene is TRBJ2-4, the V gene TRBV14, with D possibly matching TRBD2 (6 bases). CDR1 and CDR2 from the germline V gene are SGHDN and FVKESK. Deletions cut 1 base from V and 8 bases from J, with 12 bases between. The CDR3 is 14 residues long. The CDR3 reads CASSQAGGRDIQYF. The CDR3 region has the DNA TGTGCCAGCAGCCAAGCCGGGGGAAGGGACATTCAGTACTTC. Together with reference TRBV14 and TRBJ2-4, the CDR3 gives the full variable domain: EAGVTQFPSHSVIEKGQTVTLRCDPISGHDNLYWYRRVMGKEIKFLLHFVKESKQDESGMPNNRFLAERTGGTYSTLKVQPAELEDSGVYFCASSQAGGRDIQYFGAGTRLSVL.

The chain recombines TRBV6-1 with TRBJ2-3; 9 nucleotides align to TRBD1. The CDR3 runs 15 residues. Looked up from germline, CDR1 is MNHNS and CDR2 is SASEGT. V dropped 6 bases and J dropped 4; count of bases not matched to a gene: 8. The CDR3 here is CASRGVWDRADTQYF. Written as DNA, the CDR3 is TGTGCCAGCAGGGGGGTTTGGGACAGGGCAGATACGCAGTATTTT.

The chain recombines TRBV7-8 with TRBJ2-2; D is possibly TRBD1 (5 bases). This CDR3 has 15 amino acids. Trimming removed 5 bases from V and 1 base from J, with 11 bases in between. CDR1 and CDR2 (germline): SGHVS, FQNEAQ. For the CDR3, the DNA is TGTGCCAGCAGCGCCAGGGCCATGAACACCGGGGAGCTGTTTTTT. Translation: CASSARAMNTGELFF.

This chain joins TRBV27 and TRBJ1-6; TRBD1 aligns across 7 bases. In germline, CDR1 is MNHEY, CDR2 SMNVEV (reference sequence). Germline trimming cut 3 bases from V and 10 bases from J; bases unmatched to any gene: 12. The CDR3 length is 16 residues. In DNA, the CDR3 is TGTGCCAGCAGTTTTCGAGGGGGCGGTGGAGAGTCACCCCTCCACTTT. It is translated as CASSFRGGGGESPLHF.

The chain joins TRBV5-1 to TRBJ1-4; TRBD1 matches 8 bases. The length of the CDR3 is 15 residues. Germline V gives CDR1 SGHRS, CDR2 YFSETQ. After removal of 0 bases from V and 7 bases from J, the junction contained 5 bases not matched to a gene. CDR3 sequence reads: CASSLVGQGGEKLFF. The CDR3 DNA sequence: TGCGCCAGCAGCTTGGTCGGACAGGGCGGTGAAAAACTGTTTTTT. Based on the CDR3 plus reference TRBV5-1 and TRBJ1-4, the full variable domain is KAGVTQTPRYLIKTRGQQVTLSCSPISGHRSVSWYQQTPGQGLQFLFEYFSETQRNKGNFPGRFSGRQFSNSRSEMNVSTLELGDSALYLCASSLVGQGGEKLFFGSGTQLSVL.

This CDR3 reads CASRPRDYLTGNTIYF. In nucleotides, the CDR3 is TGTGCCAGCAGGCCCAGAGACTACTTAACTGGAAACACCATATATTTT. This rearrangement joins TRBV2 to TRBJ1-3; D gene unclear. The V gene's germline CDR1 is SNHLY and CDR2 FYNNEI. This CDR3 is built from 16 residues. V lost 6 bases and J lost 2, with 17 bases in between.

The chain couples TRBV5-1 to TRBJ1-4; D is perhaps TRBD1 (6 bases). Germline V gene data show CDR1 as SGHRS and CDR2 as YFSETQ. Deletions cut 4 bases from V and 5 bases from J, with 9 bases between. The CDR3 has 13 amino acids. This CDR3 is CASSPGQNEKLFF. In DNA form, the CDR3 reads TGCGCCAGCAGCCCGGGACAAAATGAAAAACTGTTTTTT.

This sequence joins TRBV4-1 and TRBJ1-4, with a possible D match to TRBD1 (6 bases). Deletions cut 1 base from V and 10 bases from J, with 28 bases between. This CDR3 contains 19 residues. Germline CDR1 reads MGHRA; CDR2 reads YSYEKL. CDR3 nucleotides: TGCGCCAGCAGCCAAGGAATCTCCACCGACCGGGACGTCAGGGGAAAACTGTTTTTT. Translated, it gives CASSQGISTDRDVRGKLFF.

V and J are TRBV2 and TRBJ1-6; no definite D call. Trimming removed 2 bases from V and 0 bases from J, with 11 bases in between. The V gene's germline CDR1 is SNHLY and CDR2 FYNNEI. The length of the CDR3 is 17 residues. This CDR3 is CASSERRPSSYNSPLHF. The CDR3 DNA follows: TGTGCCAGCAGTGAACGCAGGCCGAGCTCCTATAATTCACCCCTCCACTTT.

This chain links TRBV5-6 with TRBJ2-7; 13 bases fit TRBD2. The V gene end was trimmed by 4 bases and the J gene end by 7 bases; junction bases not matched to a gene: 5. Germline V CDR1 and CDR2: SGHDT, YYEEEE. This CDR3 comprises 14 residues. Written as DNA, the CDR3 is TGTGCCAGCAGCCCGGGACTAGCGGGGCAGGAGCAGTACTTC. Its protein is CASSPGLAGQEQYF.

The V and J genes are TRBV6-6 and TRBJ1-2; weak D call: TRBD1 (5 bases). The V end lost 5 bases, the J end lost 8 bases, and 15 bases lay between the germline ends. CDR3 size: 13 residues. Germline V CDR1 and CDR2: MNHNY, SVGAGI (reference sequence). The CDR3 DNA sequence: TGTGCCAGCAGTCAACAGTTGGGGGGGGGCTACACCTTC. Its protein is CASSQQLGGGYTF.

The chain combines TRBV13 with TRBJ2-7, with 11 bases fitting TRBD2. This CDR3 region has 16 residues. Germline V gives CDR1 PRHDT, CDR2 FYEKMQ (reference sequence). Trimming at V came to 5 bases and at J to 2 bases, leaving 8 bases not matched to a gene. The CDR3 here is CASSRGLAGPTYEQYF. The CDR3 DNA sequence: TGTGCCAGCAGCAGAGGACTAGCGGGCCCTACCTACGAGCAGTACTTC.

The chain recombines TRBV30 with TRBJ1-5; 10 bases agree with TRBD1. This CDR3 is 15 amino acids long. Germline V lookup: CDR1 GTSNPN, CDR2 SVGIG (reference sequence). With 2 bases clipped from V and 5 bases from J, the junction kept 6 bases outside the gene matches. In DNA, the CDR3 is TGTGCCTGGAGTTCCGACAGGGGGCCTTATCAGCCCCAGCATTTT. It codes for CAWSSDRGPYQPQHF.

The chain recombines TRBV6-5 with TRBJ2-7; unclear D gene. CDR3 length: 15 residues. Germline V gene lookup returns CDR1 MNHEY and CDR2 SVGAGI. Trimming shortened V by 2 bases and J by 0 bases, and 11 bases separated the two germline ends. The CDR3 sequence is CASSYARSSSYEQYF. The DNA for the CDR3 is TGTGCCAGCAGTTACGCCCGTTCGAGCTCCTACGAGCAGTACTTC.

The rearrangement uses TRBV7-9 and TRBJ2-5, with D possibly being TRBD1 (5 bases). This CDR3 contains 14 residues. Germline assignment: CDR1 SEHNR and CDR2 FQNEAQ (reference sequence). The V end lost 7 bases, the J end lost 2 bases, and 14 bases lay between the germline ends. The CDR3 protein is CASNVVGAQETQYF. CDR3 DNA: TGTGCCAGCAATGTGGTTGGGGCTCAAGAGACCCAGTACTTC.

The gene calls are TRBV13 and TRBJ2-7; tentatively, D is TRBD1 (6 bases). Between the trimmed V and J ends, which lost 1 base and 3 bases, there was a span of 13 bases. In germline, CDR1 is PRHDT, CDR2 FYEKMQ (reference sequence). The CDR3 totals 15 residues. The CDR3 DNA is TGTGCCAGCAGCTTAGATGGGGGCTCAGGCTACGAGCAGTACTTC. Its protein product is CASSLDGGSGYEQYF.

V is TRBV18 and J is TRBJ1-3, with unresolved D. The V end lost 3 bases, the J end lost 0 bases, and 18 bases lay between the germline ends. The CDR3 sequence is 18 residues long. Germline CDR1 is KGHSH and CDR2 is LQKENI. CDR3 protein: CASSPYTAFTGSGNTIYF. The CDR3 DNA sequence: TGTGCCAGCTCACCTTACACAGCCTTTACCGGCTCTGGAAACACCATATATTTT.

The V call is TRBV6-5, the J call TRBJ2-7, with 7 nucleotides matching TRBD1. V lost 5 bases, J lost 2 bases, and 9 bases stayed unmatched. Looked up from germline, CDR1 is MNHEY and CDR2 is SVGAGI. The CDR3 loop spans 15 amino acids. This CDR3 is CASSIHRGTTYEQYF. The CDR3 bases are TGTGCCAGCAGTATACACAGGGGCACCACCTACGAGCAGTACTTC.

The chain has TRBV30 and TRBJ1-5; D is possibly TRBD1 (6 bases). The CDR3 extends over 13 amino acids. Trimming left V 2 bases short and J 4 bases short, with 9 bases between. CDR1 is GTSNPN, CDR2 SVGIG, per germline (reference sequence). The CDR3 spells CAWSKGDNQPQHF. The CDR3 region has the DNA TGTGCCTGGAGTAAGGGGGATAATCAGCCCCAGCATTTT.

The chain is built from TRBV5-1 and TRBJ2-7; TRBD1 matches at 9 bases. J lost 5 bases, V lost 4 bases, and 7 bases had no gene match. CDR1 and CDR2 (germline): SGHRS, YFSETQ. This CDR3 is built from 14 residues. The CDR3 sequence: CASSTGTGYDEQYF. CDR3 nucleotides: TGCGCCAGCAGCACGGGGACAGGGTACGACGAGCAGTACTTC.

CDR3 nucleotide sequence: TGTGCCAGCAGCTTAGAGACTAGCGGGGGATACAATGAGCAGTTCTTC. Translating it yields CASSLETSGGYNEQFF. This chain connects TRBV7-9 to TRBJ2-1; 12 bases are shared with TRBD2. The V gene's germline CDR1 is SEHNR and CDR2 FQNEAQ (reference sequence). The V and J ends lost 1 base and 4 bases, in that order; junction bases with no gene match: 2. This CDR3 is 16 amino acids long.

This clone was detected only once. The V gene is TRBV30, the J gene TRBJ1-5; D not resolved. CDR3 length: 12 amino acids. V was trimmed by 6 bases and J by 7 bases, leaving 13 bases between them. Germline V gene lookup returns CDR1 GTSNPN and CDR2 SVGIG (reference sequence). CDR3 coding DNA: TGTGCCTGCATGAGAGGGAGCCAGCCCCAGCATTTT. This gives the protein CACMRGSQPQHF. Full variable domain (missing parts from reference TRBV30 and TRBJ1-5): SQTIHQWPATLVQPVGSPLSLECTVEGTSNPNLYWYRQAAGRGLQLLFYSVGIGQISSEVPQNLSASRPQDRQFILSSKKLLLSDSGFYLCACMRGSQPQHFGDGTRLSIL.

The chain uses TRBV27 and TRBJ2-1; D may be TRBD1 (5 bases). Germline CDR1 reads MNHEY; CDR2 reads SMNVEV (reference sequence). CDR3 size: 14 residues. V was cut by 0 bases and J by 7 bases, with 10 bases left in between. This CDR3 is CASSLSPGWNEQFF. The CDR3, as DNA: TGTGCCAGCAGTTTATCGCCAGGGTGGAATGAGCAGTTCTTC.

The chain joins TRBV7-8 to TRBJ2-2; possibly TRBD2 for D (5 bases). There are 17 residues in the CDR3. Per the germline V gene, CDR1 is SGHVS and CDR2 is FQNEAQ. The V end was cut by 2 bases, the J end by 5 bases, with 18 bases between. The CDR3 sequence is CASSLTLGATRTGELFF. CDR3 DNA: TGTGCCAGCAGCTTAACCTTAGGAGCCACTAGGACCGGGGAGCTGTTTTTT.

The count of this clone is one. The chain is built from TRBV11-2 and TRBJ2-7, with D unclear. The CDR3 extends over 13 amino acids. Germline V gene data show CDR1 as SGHAT and CDR2 as FQNNGV. The germline V and J ends were trimmed by 0 bases and 7 bases, with 10 bases remaining between them. CDR3 amino acids: CASSLDLSREQYF. CDR3 DNA sequence: TGTGCCAGCAGCTTAGATTTAAGCCGAGAGCAGTACTTC.

The chain links TRBV15 to TRBJ1-1; 7 bases agree with TRBD1. The CDR3 is 15 amino acids. V was pared by 1 base and J by 0 bases, with 2 bases of the junction left unmatched. Germline V gene lookup returns CDR1 LNHNV and CDR2 YYDKDF (reference sequence). The CDR3 region has the DNA TGTGCCACCAGCAGAGGACAGGGCATGAACACTGAAGCTTTCTTT. The encoded protein is CATSRGQGMNTEAFF. The variable domain in full, with the rest retrieved from reference TRBV15 and TRBJ1-1, is DAMVIQNPRYQVTQFGKPVTLSCSQTLNHNVMYWYQQKSSQAPKLLFHYYDKDFNNEADTPDNFQSRRPNTSFCFLDIRSPGLGDTAMYLCATSRGQGMNTEAFFGQGTRLTVV.